This TCR beta chain derives from a study of cytomegalovirus exposure and HLA in healthy donors. 60 Vbeta and 13 Jbeta primers were used in PCR. The method was immunoSEQ multiplex PCR; TCRdb's version includes in-frame clones alone and lacks a portion of them. Counted here are roughly 200,000 clones, 70% occurring once; the ten biggest clones make up 2.6%. Whole-study findings and limits: Under in vitro conditions, three CMV-associated chains were confirmed as specific for CMV antigens. Cytomegalovirus-associated status was assigned to 164 TCR beta chains. Analysis was carried out at a later point, and it linked a missense DCLRE1C variant to TCR beta V- and J-gene trimming. An analysis that was carried out later associated 15,000 to 20,000 TCR beta sequences with HLA alleles at 0.05 false discovery rate.

V dropped 1 base and J dropped 1; count of bases not matched to a gene: 4. Germline V lookup: CDR1 SGHRS, CDR2 YFSETQ. This CDR3 has 15 residues. With respect to this clone: Its antigen is unknown.

The chain links TRBV5-1 to TRBJ2-5; 7 bases line up with TRBD1. Input material: PBMCs. The TCR was taken from a man between 40 and 49 years old in good health and CMV-seropositive. CDR3 in amino acids: CASSLSTGTQETQYF. CDR3 in DNA: TGCGCCAGCAGCTTGTCGACAGGGACCCAAGAGACCCAGTACTTC. Full variable domain (remainder filled in from reference TRBV5-1 and TRBJ2-5): KAGVTQTPRYLIKTRGQQVTLSCSPISGHRSVSWYQQTPGQGLQFLFEYFSETQRNKGNFPGRFSGRQFSNSRSEMNVSTLELGDSALYLCASSLSTGTQETQYFGPGTRLLVL.